This T cell receptor (beta chain) was retrieved from a study of blood T cells in healthy people across ages. Study-wide results and limits: Estimated diversity that came from one million T cells was considered an underestimate. Changes seen in expanded clonotypes were possibly confounded by donor CMV status left unknown.

Caucasian, healthy and from Russia, the donors were aged between about 6 and 90. Extraction yielded at least 5 micrograms of total RNA per sample. Concerning this clonotype: The target antigen is unknown.

This CDR3 is 10 amino acids long. Looked up from germline, CDR1 is SNHLY and CDR2 is FYNNEI. V lost 7 bases and J 12 bases, leaving 12 bases between the germline ends. Primed by a sample-barcoded 5' primer and a J-beta primer mix, a second PCR proceeded for 7 to 11 cycles. TCRdb ran MiXCR on the 5' RACE reads and lists one entry per CDR3 protein. There are over a million distinct CDR3 sequences in the sample; 35% to 55% occur only once, and over 15% lies in the top ten. The clonotype comes from a woman aged 55-70 years in good health. The V and J genes are TRBV2 and TRBJ1-2, with D possibly TRBD1 on 5 matching bases. Material: blood. The CDR3 DNA is TGTGCCAGCAAGGGTCCGGGACACACCTTC. It encodes CASKGPGHTF.